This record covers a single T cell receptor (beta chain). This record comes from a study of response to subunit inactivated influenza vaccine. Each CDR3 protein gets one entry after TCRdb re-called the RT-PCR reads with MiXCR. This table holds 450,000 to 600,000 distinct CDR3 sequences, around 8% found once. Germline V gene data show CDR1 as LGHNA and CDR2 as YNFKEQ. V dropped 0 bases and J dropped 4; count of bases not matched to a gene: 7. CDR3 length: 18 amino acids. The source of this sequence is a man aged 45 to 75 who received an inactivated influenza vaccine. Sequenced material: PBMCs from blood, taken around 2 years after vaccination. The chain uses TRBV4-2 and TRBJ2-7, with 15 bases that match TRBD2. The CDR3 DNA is TGTGCCAGCAGCCAAGAAGTAGGACTAGCGGGAGGGCATTACGAGCAGTACTTC. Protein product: CASSQEVGLAGGHYEQYF.